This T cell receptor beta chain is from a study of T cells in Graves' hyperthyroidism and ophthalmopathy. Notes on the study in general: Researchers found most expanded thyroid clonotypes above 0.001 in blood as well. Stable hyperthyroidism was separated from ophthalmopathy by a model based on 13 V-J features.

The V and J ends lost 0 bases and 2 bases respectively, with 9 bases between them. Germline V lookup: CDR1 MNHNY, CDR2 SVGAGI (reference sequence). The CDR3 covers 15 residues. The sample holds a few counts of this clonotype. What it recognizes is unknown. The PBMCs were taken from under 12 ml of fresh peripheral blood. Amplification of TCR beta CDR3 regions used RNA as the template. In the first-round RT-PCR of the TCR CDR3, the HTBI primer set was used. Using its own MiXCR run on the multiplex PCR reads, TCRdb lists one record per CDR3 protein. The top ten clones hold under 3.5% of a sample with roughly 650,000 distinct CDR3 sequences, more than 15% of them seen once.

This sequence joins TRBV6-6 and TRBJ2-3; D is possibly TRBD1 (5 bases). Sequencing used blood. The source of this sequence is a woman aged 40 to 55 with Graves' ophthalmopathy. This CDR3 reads CASSYSGRATDTQYF. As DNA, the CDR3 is TGTGCCAGCAGTTACTCAGGCAGGGCCACAGATACGCAGTATTTT.